Following are 27 T cell receptor beta chains from one sample sequenced in a study of Graves' ophthalmopathy and Graves' hyperthyroidism. RNA transcripts were the source from which TCR beta CDR3 regions were amplified. RT-PCR in the first round used HTBI primers; a second-round multiplex PCR followed. TCRdb re-analysed the multiplex PCR reads in MiXCR, keeping a single row per CDR3 protein. Among approximately 210,000 distinct CDR3 sequences listed, about 22% were seen once. The sample was peripheral blood. These receptors were collected from a woman aged 45-65 years with Graves' ophthalmopathy.

This clonotype showed up many times. This chain links TRBV10-2 with TRBJ1-1, with 11 bases lining up with TRBD1. CDR1 is WSHSY, CDR2 SAAADI, per germline. J was trimmed by 5 bases and V by 8 bases; bases with no gene match: 1. This CDR3 contains 12 residues. The CDR3 loop reads CASGQGATEAFF. The CDR3 DNA reads as TGCGCCAGCGGACAGGGGGCTACTGAAGCTTTCTTT.

At least ten counts were recorded for this clonotype. The chain links TRBV19 to TRBJ2-5, with 10 bases that match TRBD2. Germline lookup yields CDR1 LNHDA and CDR2 SQIVND (reference sequence). J was trimmed by 2 bases and V by 5 bases; bases with no gene match: 8. This CDR3 region has 16 residues. CDR3 bases: TGTGCCAGTAGTTTCCCCAGGACTAGCGGACAAGAGACCCAGTACTTC. It specifies CASSFPRTSGQETQYF.

This clonotype has at least ten counts. This chain uses TRBV30 with TRBJ2-7; no definite D call. Per germline, CDR1 GTSNPN and CDR2 SVGIG (reference sequence). The length of the CDR3 is 13 residues. The V gene lost 0 bases and the J gene lost 7 bases, with 13 bases spanning the gap. CDR3 sequence (DNA): TGTGCCTGGAGTGTACGAGGAGCTCTGGAGCAGTACTTC. Amino acids: CAWSVRGALEQYF.

This clonotype was recorded a few times. The chain joins TRBV12-3 or TRBV12-4 to TRBJ1-1; D remains unclear. The CDR3 is made up of 12 amino acids. V dropped 8 bases and J dropped 2 bases, with 9 bases sitting between them. The CDR3 here is CASGAINTEAFF. CDR3 nucleotides: TGTGCCAGCGGAGCAATTAACACTGAAGCTTTCTTT.

This clonotype was detected many times. The genes are TRBV6-1 and TRBJ2-2, with D possibly matching TRBD2 (6 bases). The germline V gene has CDR1 MNHNS and CDR2 SASEGT. CDR3 size: 12 residues. The germline V and J ends were trimmed by 8 bases and 7 bases, with 11 bases remaining between them. The CDR3 here is CASERARGELFF. The CDR3 nucleotides read TGTGCCAGCGAGCGGGCTCGCGGGGAGCTGTTTTTT.

This clonotype was seen many times. This chain uses TRBV12-3 or TRBV12-4 with TRBJ2-7; D is possibly TRBD1 (6 bases). The CDR3 has 17 amino acids. The germline V and J ends were trimmed by 3 bases and 3 bases, with 21 bases remaining between them. This CDR3 reads CASSFPPPQDSFYEQYF. The CDR3 DNA follows: TGTGCCAGCAGTTTCCCCCCACCGCAGGACAGCTTCTACGAGCAGTACTTC.

This clonotype was seen a handful of times. This chain uses TRBV30 with TRBJ1-2, with 7 bases matching TRBD1. This CDR3 contains 13 residues. Germline V gene lookup returns CDR1 GTSNPN and CDR2 SVGIG (reference sequence). The J segment lost 5 bases and the V segment lost 4 bases, leaving 7 bases of the junction unmatched. CDR3 loop: CAWNPDRRYGYTF. The CDR3 DNA reads TGTGCCTGGAACCCGGACAGGAGGTATGGCTACACCTTC.

The V gene is TRBV4-1, the J gene TRBJ2-7; perhaps TRBD1 as D (5 bases). This CDR3 contains 17 residues. CDR1 and CDR2 (germline): MGHRA, YSYEKL. The V end was cut by 0 bases, the J end by 0 bases, with 15 bases between. The CDR3 DNA reads as TGCGCCAGCAGCCAAGATTCAGGGCGCCCCTCCTCCTACGAGCAGTACTTC. It yields the protein CASSQDSGRPSSYEQYF.

Remarks on this clonotype: A much bigger clone sits one base away, suggesting this may be a read error. Lacking the conserved final phenylalanine or tryptophan, this CDR3 likely reflects a read error. The V gene is TRBV4-1, the J gene TRBJ2-7; 10 bases are shared with TRBD2. Germline loops: CDR1 MGHRA, CDR2 YSYEKL. There are 16 residues in the CDR3. Trimming cost V 1 base and J 6 bases; bases outside gene matches: 9. Here the CDR3 DNA reads TGCGCCAGCAGCCAAGTTGGGAGCGGGAGGGCTTCCGAGCAGTACCTC. Encoded protein: CASSQVGSGRASEQYL.

Remarks on this clonotype: Just one base apart from a much larger clone, this may be a read error. The V call is TRBV7-9, the J call TRBJ1-6; D is ambiguous. Trimming took 7 bases from V and 7 from J, leaving 11 bases between them. The CDR3 has 13 residues. Germline CDR1 reads SEHNR; CDR2 reads FQNEAQ (reference sequence). CDR3 amino acids: CASIAGENSPLHF. Here the CDR3 DNA reads TGTGCCAGCATCGCCGGTGAGAATTCACCCCTCCACTTT.

This clonotype was seen more than once but under ten times. CDR3: CASSLTRGQGGTEAFF. CDR3 bases: TGTGCCAGCAGCCTCACAAGGGGACAGGGAGGCACTGAAGCTTTCTTT. The chain is built from TRBV11-1 and TRBJ1-1, with 9 bases aligning to TRBD1. Germline V gives CDR1 SGHAT, CDR2 FQDESV (reference sequence). V shed 5 bases, J shed 4 bases, and the junction held 11 bases outside the gene matches. CDR3 length: 16 amino acids.

In this sample, this clonotype turned up many times. The CDR3 nucleotides are TGTGCCAGCAGCTCCACAGGGGGTCAGCCCCAGCATTTT. It translates to CASSSTGGQPQHF. The chain links TRBV12-3 or TRBV12-4 to TRBJ1-5, with 8 bases aligning to TRBD1. This CDR3 spans 13 amino acids. Trimming at V came to 6 bases and at J to 6 bases, leaving 4 bases not matched to a gene.

This clonotype has ten or more counts. The chain links TRBV5-5 to TRBJ2-7; the match to TRBD2 covers 11 bases. Germline CDR1 is SGHKS and CDR2 is YYEKEE (reference sequence). The CDR3 is made up of 13 amino acids. The V gene end was trimmed by 4 bases and the J gene end by 9 bases; junction bases not matched to a gene: 6. CDR3 coding DNA: TGTGCCAGCAGCATAGCGGGAGGGGTTAGGCAGTACTTC. Its protein product is CASSIAGGVRQYF.

This clonotype was counted many times. The chain combines TRBV20-1 with TRBJ2-5; a possible D gene is TRBD2 (5 bases). Germline assignment: CDR1 DFQATT and CDR2 SNEGSKA (reference sequence). The CDR3 has 18 residues. The V end was cut by 3 bases, the J end by 0 bases, with 23 bases between. DNA of the CDR3: TGCAGTGCTAGTCTAGGGCTAGCAGTTGGCCCGTACCAAGAGACCCAGTACTTC. It yields the protein CSASLGLAVGPYQETQYF.

This clonotype was seen ten or more times. The rearrangement links TRBV6-2 or TRBV6-3 to TRBJ2-7, with D perhaps matching TRBD2 (7 bases). Trimming took off 7 bases at V and 7 bases at J, with 20 bases between the two ends. This CDR3 is 14 amino acids long. Germline V gene sequence: CDR1 MNHEY, CDR2 SVGEGT. CDR3 in amino acids: CASTPRVGGDEQYF. The DNA of the CDR3 is TGTGCCAGCACCCCTCGGGTAGGGGGGGATGAGCAGTACTTC.

The rearrangement uses TRBV28 and TRBJ2-7; TRBD1 matches at 8 bases. This CDR3 comprises 14 residues. CDR1 is MDHEN and CDR2 is SYDVKM in the germline V gene. J was trimmed by 3 bases and V by 3 bases; bases with no gene match: 4. The CDR3, as DNA: TGTGCCAGCAGTTTCTTGGACAGGGTCTACGAGCAGTACTTC. Protein product: CASSFLDRVYEQYF.

J is TRBJ2-7 and V is TRBV6-1; 7 bases line up with TRBD1. With V trimmed by 8 bases and J by 2 bases, 18 bases remained unmatched. This CDR3 comprises 17 residues. Per germline, CDR1 MNHNS and CDR2 SASEGT. The CDR3 DNA reads TGTGCCAGCGCAAAACATCTGACAGGGCAGGGGACCTACGAGCAGTACTTC. Protein product: CASAKHLTGQGTYEQYF.

The chain carries TRBV6-2 or TRBV6-3 and TRBJ2-5; 11 positions agree with TRBD1. The germline V gene encodes CDR1 MNHEY and CDR2 SVGEGT. V lost 0 bases, J lost 3 bases, and 3 bases stayed unmatched. This CDR3 is 16 amino acids long. CDR3 sequence (DNA): TGTGCCAGCAGTTACTCCGGACAGGGGGCTAAAGAGACCCAGTACTTC. Its protein product is CASSYSGQGAKETQYF.

The chain combines TRBV28 with TRBJ1-2; 12 bases line up with TRBD1. CDR1 and CDR2 (germline): MDHEN, SYDVKM. The ends lost 6 bases at V and 4 bases at J; junction bases unmatched: 6. This CDR3 contains 15 residues. The CDR3 DNA reads TGTGCCAGCAGGGCCGGGACAGGGGGCCCCTATGGCTACACCTTC. Protein: CASRAGTGGPYGYTF.

In its sample, this clonotype was seen a few times. The DNA of the CDR3 is TGTGCCAGCAGCCCGGGAGTCGCAGCCAAAAACATTCAGTACTTC. Encoded protein: CASSPGVAAKNIQYF. The chain employs TRBV12-3 or TRBV12-4 and TRBJ2-4, with D tentatively TRBD2 (6 bases). Trimming removed 6 bases from V and 0 bases from J, with 12 bases in between. CDR3 length: 15 residues.

This clonotype was seen many times. The chain recombines TRBV27 with TRBJ2-2; D may be TRBD2 (6 bases). V lost 10 bases and J lost 2, with 17 bases in between. Germline CDR1 and CDR2: MNHEY and SMNVEV (reference sequence). The CDR3 has 15 amino acids. The CDR3 reads CATRGTYENTGELFF. The CDR3 DNA reads TGTGCCACGCGAGGGACTTACGAAAACACCGGGGAGCTGTTTTTT.

The CDR3 DNA sequence: TGTGCCAGCAGTTTTTCGGGAACGGCCACTGAAGCTTTCTTT. It translates to CASSFSGTATEAFF. This chain connects TRBV12-3 or TRBV12-4 to TRBJ1-1; D not resolved. This CDR3 is built from 14 residues. V was pared by 3 bases and J by 4 bases, with 12 bases between.

In this sample, this clonotype turned up many times. Here the CDR3 DNA reads TGTGCCAGCAGTTTTTCCGGGGTTCGGGGCAATCAGCCCCAGCATTTT. Amino acid sequence: CASSFSGVRGNQPQHF. The chain is built from TRBV12-3 or TRBV12-4 and TRBJ1-5, with no clear D. The CDR3 is 16 residues long. Trimming took 3 bases from V and 2 from J, leaving 14 bases between them.

This clonotype has at least ten counts. The chain links TRBV5-1 to TRBJ2-7; D is possibly TRBD1 (7 bases). The CDR3 has 13 amino acids. The V gene lost 7 bases and the J gene lost 0 bases, with 11 bases spanning the gap. Germline lookup yields CDR1 SGHRS and CDR2 YFSETQ. The CDR3 bases are TGCGCCAGCGGCCAGGGGGGCTCCTACGAGCAGTACTTC. It translates to CASGQGGSYEQYF. The full variable domain, its missing parts supplied by reference TRBV5-1 and TRBJ2-7, is KAGVTQTPRYLIKTRGQQVTLSCSPISGHRSVSWYQQTPGQGLQFLFEYFSETQRNKGNFPGRFSGRQFSNSRSEMNVSTLELGDSALYLCASGQGGSYEQYFGPGTRLTVT.

This clonotype was detected ten times or more. In DNA form, the CDR3 reads TGTGCCAGCAGCCCCAAGCCCCAGTACTTC. Protein sequence: CASSPKPQYF. This chain connects TRBV7-9 to TRBJ2-5; D unresolved. The CDR3 loop spans 10 amino acids. Germline loops: CDR1 SEHNR, CDR2 FQNEAQ (reference sequence). Trimming removed 5 bases at V and 9 bases at J, with 7 bases between.

This clonotype was seen repeatedly, ten times or more. The gene calls are TRBV6-1 and TRBJ2-5, with a possible D match to TRBD2 (5 bases). The V and J ends lost 4 bases and 4 bases respectively, with 10 bases between them. Germline-derived CDR1 and CDR2 are MNHNS and SASEGT. CDR3 size: 13 residues. The CDR3 bases are TGTGCCAGCAGTGTCCTAGGAGGAGAGACCCAGTACTTC. As protein: CASSVLGGETQYF.

V is TRBV6-5 and J is TRBJ2-7; tentatively, D is TRBD2 (5 bases). The CDR3 totals 15 residues. Trimming cost V 7 bases and J 6 bases, with 22 bases left between them. Germline V gene sequence: CDR1 MNHEY, CDR2 SVGAGI. CDR3 in DNA: TGTGCCAGCATTATCCCCGGGCGGGCAGGCGGCGAGCAGTACTTC. The encoded protein is CASIIPGRAGGEQYF.